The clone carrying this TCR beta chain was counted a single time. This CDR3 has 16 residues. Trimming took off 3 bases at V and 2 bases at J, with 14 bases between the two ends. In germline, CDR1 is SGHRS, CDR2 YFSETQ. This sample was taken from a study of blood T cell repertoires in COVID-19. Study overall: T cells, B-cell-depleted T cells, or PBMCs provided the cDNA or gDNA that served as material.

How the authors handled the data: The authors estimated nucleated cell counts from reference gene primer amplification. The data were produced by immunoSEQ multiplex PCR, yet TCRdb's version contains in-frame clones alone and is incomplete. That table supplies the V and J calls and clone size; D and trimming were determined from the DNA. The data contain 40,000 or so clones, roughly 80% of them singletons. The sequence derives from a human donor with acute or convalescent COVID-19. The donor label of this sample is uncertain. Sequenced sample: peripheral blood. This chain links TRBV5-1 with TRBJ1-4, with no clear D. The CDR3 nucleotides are TGCGCCAGCAGCTATTCGGGTGCGGTGACTAATGAAAAACTGTTTTTT. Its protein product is CASSYSGAVTNEKLFF.